This note documents a single TCR beta chain sequence. It has no known antigen specificity. No much larger clone exists at a distance of one base, and base qualities are not known. This sample was taken from a study of blood T cell repertoires in COVID-19 (TCRdb year 2020). Study-level background: The collaborator samples originated in the United States, Italy and Spain and spanned the acute and convalescent phases of COVID-19. The samples were drawn from the first 160 participants of the ongoing ImmuneRACE study and from more than 1,000 subjects provided by 6 global collaborators. The dataset comprised deeply sampled blood TCRbeta repertoires from subjects exposed to, actively infected with, or recovered from COVID-19. The prospective study material was composed of cDNA or gDNA derived from T cells, B-cell-depleted T cells, or PBMCs. Where HLA class I and class II types were available, the types were taken from metadata supplied by the sample provider, not from assay-based typing. The sample metadata nearly always contained a de-identified subject ID, COVID-19 status, age in years and sex. The repertoires were made available in a free public database intended to serve as a resource for research on the immune response to SARS-CoV-2.

Each collaborating institution followed its own protocols to collect whole blood in K2EDTA tubes. Collaborator samples were shipped for TCRbeta analysis as frozen whole blood, isolated PBMCs, or DNA extracted from either sample type. The paper as a whole reports these results and caveats: How much clinical and demographic metadata was included differed by source and by participant, and the metadata was provided uncurated.

TCRbeta CDR3 regions were amplified from genomic DNA by means of the immunoSEQ Assay, a bias-controlled multiplex PCR. In the authors' own workflow: The number of nucleated cells in each sample was estimated from the amplification of reference gene primers within the assay. To quantify the absolute abundance of each unique TCRbeta CDR3 rearrangement, sequence reads were collapsed and filtered. Productive Simpson clonality was computed per sample as the square root of Simpson's diversity index over productive rearrangements. TCRdb carries this immuneACCESS record with in-frame sequences only. Its versions omit some clonotypes, under half of them owing to an unresolved V gene in the studies checked, with the rest unexplained. That table gives V, J and clone size, and the DNA gave D and trimming. In this sample the table shows 26,000 or so clones, around 88% of which occur a single time. The ten most abundant clones make up about 16% of the sample.

This clonotype originated in a human donor in a cohort sampled during active COVID-19. Sequencing input: peripheral blood.

The CDR3 sequence is CSAGSGHEQYF. The nucleotide sequence is given as TGCAGTGCGGGTAGCGGACACGAGCAGTACTTC. The chain is made from TRBV20-1 and TRBJ2-7, and the D gene may be TRBD2, 6 bases matching. The trim is 6 bases for V and 5 bases for J, with a gap of 11 bases between the germline ends. As encoded in the germline V gene (reference sequence), CDR1 is DFQATT while CDR2 is SNEGSKA. There are 11 amino acids in the CDR3, from cysteine to phenylalanine inclusive. Of all the DNA, just the CDR3 is kept, 33 bases in frame from base 1.